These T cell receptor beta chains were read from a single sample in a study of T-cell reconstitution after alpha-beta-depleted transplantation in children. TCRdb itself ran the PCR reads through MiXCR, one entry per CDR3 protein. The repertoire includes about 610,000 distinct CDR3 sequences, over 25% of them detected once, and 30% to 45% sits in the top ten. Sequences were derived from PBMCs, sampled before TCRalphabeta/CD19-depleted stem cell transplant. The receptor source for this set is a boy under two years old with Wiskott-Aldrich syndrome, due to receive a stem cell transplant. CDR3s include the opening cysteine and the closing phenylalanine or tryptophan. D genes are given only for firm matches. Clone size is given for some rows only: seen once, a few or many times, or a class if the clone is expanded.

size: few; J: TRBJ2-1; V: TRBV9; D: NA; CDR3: CASSRDLSSYNEQFF; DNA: TGTGCCAGCAGCCGTGACCTGAGCTCCTACAATGAGCAGTTCTTC
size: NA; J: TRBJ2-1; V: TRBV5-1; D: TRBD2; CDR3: CASSVGSGMDEQFF; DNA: TGCGCCAGCAGTGTGGGTAGCGGGATGGATGAGCAGTTCTTC
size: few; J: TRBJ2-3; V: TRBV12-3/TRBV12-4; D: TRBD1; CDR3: CASTRGTGTDTQYF; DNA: TGTGCCAGCACTCGCGGGACAGGGACGGATACGCAGTATTTT
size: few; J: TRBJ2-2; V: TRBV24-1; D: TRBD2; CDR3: CATSDPASGNTGELFF; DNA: TGTGCCACCAGTGACCCAGCTAGCGGGAACACCGGGGAGCTGTTTTTT
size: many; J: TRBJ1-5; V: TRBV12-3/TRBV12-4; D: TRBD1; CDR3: CASRGTGDNQPQHF; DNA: TGTGCCAGCAGAGGGACAGGGGACAATCAGCCCCAGCATTTT
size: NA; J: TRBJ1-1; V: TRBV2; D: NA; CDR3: CASSDSGLVNTEAFF; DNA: TGTGCCAGCAGTGATTCAGGACTGGTGAACACTGAAGCTTTCTTT
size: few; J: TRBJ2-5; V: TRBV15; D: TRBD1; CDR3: CATSRELPTGGSFRETQYF; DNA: TGTGCCACCAGCAGAGAGTTACCGACAGGGGGCTCCTTCAGGGAGACCCAGTACTTC
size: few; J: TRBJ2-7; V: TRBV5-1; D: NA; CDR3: CASSPGSFYEQYF; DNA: TGCGCCAGCAGCCCCGGGTCCTTCTACGAGCAGTACTTC
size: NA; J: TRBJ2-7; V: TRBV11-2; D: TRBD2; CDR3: CASSRGGASGASSYEQYF; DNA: TGTGCCAGCAGCCGTGGGGGGGCTAGCGGGGCAAGCTCCTACGAGCAGTACTTC
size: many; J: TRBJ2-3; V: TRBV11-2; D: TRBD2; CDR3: CASSLVSGGSSTDTQYF; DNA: TGTGCCAGCAGCTTAGTATCCGGCGGGAGTAGCACAGATACGCAGTATTTT
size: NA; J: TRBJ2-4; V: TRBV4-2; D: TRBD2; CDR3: CASSQGPRGRMSKNIQYF; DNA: TGTGCCAGCAGCCAAGGACCCCGCGGGAGGATGTCCAAAAACATTCAGTACTTC
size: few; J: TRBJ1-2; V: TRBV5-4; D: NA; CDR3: CASSLGSVGFRGYTF; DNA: TGTGCCAGCAGCTTGGGGTCGGTGGGATTTAGAGGCTACACCTTC
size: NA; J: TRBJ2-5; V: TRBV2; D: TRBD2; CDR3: CASSEAREDSQTQYF; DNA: TGTGCCAGCAGTGAGGCGCGGGAGGATAGTCAGACCCAGTACTTC
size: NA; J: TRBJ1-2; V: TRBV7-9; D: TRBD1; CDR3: CASSYHDRGHYGYTF; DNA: TGTGCCAGCAGCTACCATGACAGGGGACACTATGGCTACACCTTC
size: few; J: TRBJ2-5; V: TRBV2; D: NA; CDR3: CASSGSGQETQYF; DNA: TGTGCCAGCAGTGGATCGGGACAAGAGACCCAGTACTTC
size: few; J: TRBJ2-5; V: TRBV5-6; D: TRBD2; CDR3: CASSFVVTSGSQETQYF; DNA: TGTGCCAGCAGCTTCGTGGTGACTAGCGGGTCCCAAGAGACCCAGTACTTC
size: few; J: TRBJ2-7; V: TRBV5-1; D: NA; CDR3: CASSPLALSASYEQYF; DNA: TGCGCCAGCAGCCCACTAGCCCTCAGCGCCTCCTACGAGCAGTACTTC
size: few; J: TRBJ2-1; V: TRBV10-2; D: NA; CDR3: CASSELGVSINEQFF; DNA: TGCGCCAGCAGTGAGTTAGGGGTGTCGATCAATGAGCAGTTCTTC
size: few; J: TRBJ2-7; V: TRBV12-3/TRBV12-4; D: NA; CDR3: CASSLTSGTIYEQYF; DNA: TGTGCCAGCAGTCTAACCTCCGGGACAATCTACGAGCAGTACTTC
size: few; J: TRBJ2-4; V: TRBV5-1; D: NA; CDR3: CASSLGVVEDIQYF; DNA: TGCGCCAGCAGCTTGGGAGTGGTAGAGGACATTCAGTACTTC
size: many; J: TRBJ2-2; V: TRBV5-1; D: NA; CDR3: CASSLEGSGELFF; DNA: TGTGCCAGCAGCTTGGAGGGGTCCGGGGAGCTGTTTTTT
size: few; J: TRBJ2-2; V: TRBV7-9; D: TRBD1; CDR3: CASSSKDRGAGELFF; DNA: TGTGCCAGCAGCTCCAAAGACAGGGGCGCCGGGGAGCTGTTTTTT
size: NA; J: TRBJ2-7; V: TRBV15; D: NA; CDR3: CATSRDLMFSYEQYF; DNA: TGTGCCACCAGCAGAGATCTGATGTTCTCCTACGAGCAGTACTTC
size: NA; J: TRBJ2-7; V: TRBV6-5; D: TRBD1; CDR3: CASSHGDRGRLSYEQYF; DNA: TGTGCCAGCAGTCACGGGGACAGGGGGCGGCTGTCCTACGAGCAGTACTTC
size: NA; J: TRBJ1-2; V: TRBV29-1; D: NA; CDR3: CSVARTAYGYTF; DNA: TGCAGCGTTGCAAGGACAGCCTATGGCTACACCTTC
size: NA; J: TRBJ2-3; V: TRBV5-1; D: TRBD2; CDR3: CASSAPGTSGSRTDTQYF; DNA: TGCGCCAGCAGCGCACCCGGGACTAGCGGGAGTAGGACAGATACGCAGTATTTT
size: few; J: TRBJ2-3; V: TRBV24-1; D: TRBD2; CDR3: CATSEGGLARTDTQYF; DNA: TGTGCCACCAGTGAGGGGGGACTAGCGCGCACAGATACGCAGTATTTT
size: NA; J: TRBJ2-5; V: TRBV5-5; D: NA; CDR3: CASSLSQAVKTQYF; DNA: TGTGCCAGCAGCTTGAGCCAAGCTGTGAAGACCCAGTACTTC
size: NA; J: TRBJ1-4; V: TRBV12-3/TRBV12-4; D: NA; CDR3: CASSTGGSLFF; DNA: TGTGCCAGCAGTACCGGGGGGTCACTGTTTTTT
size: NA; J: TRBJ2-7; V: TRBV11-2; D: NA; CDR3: CASSVARSAYEQYF; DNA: TGTGCCAGCAGCGTAGCACGATCCGCCTACGAGCAGTACTTC
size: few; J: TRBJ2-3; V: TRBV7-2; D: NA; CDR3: CASSFFGSTDTQYF; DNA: TGTGCCAGCAGCTTCTTCGGGAGTACAGATACGCAGTATTTT
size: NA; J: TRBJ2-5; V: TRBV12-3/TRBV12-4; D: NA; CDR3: CASSFFGAEETQYF; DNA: TGTGCCAGCAGTTTCTTCGGGGCCGAAGAGACCCAGTACTTC
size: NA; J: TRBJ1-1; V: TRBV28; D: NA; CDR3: CASRGGTGAFF; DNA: TGTGCCAGCAGGGGGGGGACCGGAGCTTTCTTT
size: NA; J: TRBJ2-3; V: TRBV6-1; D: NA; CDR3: CASSGRKFTDTQYF; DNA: TGTGCCAGCAGTGGAAGAAAGTTCACAGATACGCAGTATTTT
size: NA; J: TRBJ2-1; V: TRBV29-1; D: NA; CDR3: CSVGGNEQFF; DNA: TGCAGCGTTGGAGGTAATGAGCAGTTCTTC
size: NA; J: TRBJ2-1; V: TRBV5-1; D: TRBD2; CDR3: CASSPGGSNEQFF; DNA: TGCGCCAGCAGTCCGGGAGGCAGCAATGAGCAGTTCTTC
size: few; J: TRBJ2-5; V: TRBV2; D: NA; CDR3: CASSERGQIQETQYF; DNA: TGTGCCAGCAGTGAACGAGGGCAGATCCAAGAGACCCAGTACTTC
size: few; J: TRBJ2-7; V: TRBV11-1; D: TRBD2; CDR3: CASSFLREFTCEQYF; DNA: TGTGCCAGCAGCTTTCTGCGGGAGTTTACCTGCGAGCAGTACTTC
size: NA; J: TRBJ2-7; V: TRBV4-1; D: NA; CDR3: CASSQRFGSSYEQYF; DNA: TGCGCCAGCAGCCAGCGTTTTGGGAGCTCCTACGAGCAGTACTTC
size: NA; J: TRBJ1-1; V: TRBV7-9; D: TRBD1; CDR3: CASSGGQVMGTEAFF; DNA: TGTGCCAGCAGCGGAGGACAGGTGATGGGAACTGAAGCTTTCTTT
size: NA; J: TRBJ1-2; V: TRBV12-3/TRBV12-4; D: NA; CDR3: CASSFLANYGYTF; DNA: TGTGCCAGCAGTTTCTTGGCTAACTATGGCTACACCTTC
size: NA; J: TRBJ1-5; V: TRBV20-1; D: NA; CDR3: CSARKRSNQPQHF; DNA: TGCAGTGCTAGGAAACGGAGCAATCAGCCCCAGCATTTT
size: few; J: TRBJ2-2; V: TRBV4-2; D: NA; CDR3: CASSQSDQGPGELFF; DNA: TGTGCCAGCAGCCAATCGGATCAGGGTCCCGGGGAGCTGTTTTTT
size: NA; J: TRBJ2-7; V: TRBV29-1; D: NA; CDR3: CSVHAETGSGEQYF; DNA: TGCAGCGTCCATGCCGAGACCGGATCTGGCGAGCAGTACTTC
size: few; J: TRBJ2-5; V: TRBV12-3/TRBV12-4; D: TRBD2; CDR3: CASSPSFREDQETQYF; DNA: TGTGCCAGCAGTCCGTCGTTCCGGGAGGACCAAGAGACCCAGTACTTC
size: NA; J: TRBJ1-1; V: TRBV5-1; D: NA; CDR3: CASSLGASMNTEAFF; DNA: TGCGCCAGCAGCTTGGGTGCAAGTATGAACACTGAAGCTTTCTTT
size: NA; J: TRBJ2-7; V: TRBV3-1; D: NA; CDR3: CASSPNELRGAEQYF; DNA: TGTGCCAGCTCTCCTAACGAACTCAGGGGGGCTGAGCAGTACTTC
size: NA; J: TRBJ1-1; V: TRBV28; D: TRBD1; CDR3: CASSGTGTGETEAFF; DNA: TGTGCCAGCAGTGGGACCGGGACAGGGGAGACTGAAGCTTTCTTT
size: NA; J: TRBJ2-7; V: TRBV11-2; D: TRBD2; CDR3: CASAKLAGVYEQYF; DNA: TGTGCCAGCGCAAAACTAGCGGGAGTCTACGAGCAGTACTTC
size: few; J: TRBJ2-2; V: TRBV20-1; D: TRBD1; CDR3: CSARRQGNTGELFF; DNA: TGCAGTGCCCGCCGACAGGGGAACACCGGGGAGCTGTTTTTT
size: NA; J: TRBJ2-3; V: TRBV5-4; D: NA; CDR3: CASSALGDTQYF; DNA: TGTGCCAGCAGCGCCTTAGGGGATACGCAGTATTTT
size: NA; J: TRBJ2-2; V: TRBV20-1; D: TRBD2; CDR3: CSARETGTTNTGELFF; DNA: TGCAGTGCTAGAGAAACCGGGACTACAAACACCGGGGAGCTGTTTTTT
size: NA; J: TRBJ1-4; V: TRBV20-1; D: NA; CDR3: CSIRAGEKLFF; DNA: TGCAGTATTCGGGCCGGTGAAAAACTGTTTTTT
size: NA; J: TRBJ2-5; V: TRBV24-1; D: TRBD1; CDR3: CATSDLKSGLTGGRETQYF; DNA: TGTGCCACCAGTGATTTGAAGTCTGGTCTTACAGGGGGTCGAGAGACCCAGTACTTC
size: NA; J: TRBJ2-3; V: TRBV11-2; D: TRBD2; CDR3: CASSLEASGRSTPTDTQYF; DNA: TGTGCCAGCAGCTTAGAGGCTAGCGGGAGATCTACACCCACAGATACGCAGTATTTT